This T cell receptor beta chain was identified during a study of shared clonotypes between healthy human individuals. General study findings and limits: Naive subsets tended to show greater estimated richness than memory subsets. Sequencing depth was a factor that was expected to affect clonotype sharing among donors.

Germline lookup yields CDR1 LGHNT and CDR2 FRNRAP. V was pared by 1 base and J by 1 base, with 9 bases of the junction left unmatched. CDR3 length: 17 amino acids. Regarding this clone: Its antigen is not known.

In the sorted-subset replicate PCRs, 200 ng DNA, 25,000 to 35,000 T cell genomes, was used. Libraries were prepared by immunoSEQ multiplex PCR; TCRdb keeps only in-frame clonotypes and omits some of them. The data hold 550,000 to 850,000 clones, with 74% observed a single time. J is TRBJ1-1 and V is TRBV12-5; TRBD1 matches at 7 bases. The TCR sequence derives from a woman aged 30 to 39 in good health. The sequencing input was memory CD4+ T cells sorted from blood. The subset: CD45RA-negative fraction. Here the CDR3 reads CASGLGQGVWENTEAFF. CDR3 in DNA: TGTGCTAGTGGTTTGGGACAGGGTGTTTGGGAGAACACTGAAGCTTTCTTT.